These T cell receptor beta chains were read from a single sample in a study of tumor and adjacent non-tumor tissue in lung cancer. MiXCR, applied by TCRdb to the multiplex PCR reads, yields one record per CDR3 protein. Here the sample spans approximately 80,000 distinct CDR3 sequences, roughly 80% being singletons. Material for sequencing was distant non-tumor lung tissue. These receptors all stem from a man aged 60 to 75 with non-small cell lung cancer. The CDR3 runs from the conserved cysteine through the conserved F or W. A D gene is named only where the DNA matches it firmly. Some rows mark clone size as missing; the rest say once, few, many or name a class of expanded clone.

TGTGCCAGCAGCTTTGGACGGGTCCAAGAGACCCAGTATTTC	CASSFGRVQETQYF	few	TRBJ2-5	NA	TRBV11-2	14
TGTGCCAGCAGCTCCACAATGGAGGGGCCAAAGGGGACCCGATACTTC	CASSSTMEGPKGTRYF	NA	TRBJ2-5	NA	TRBV11-2	16
TGCAATGTTACAGATTTTGGGACTAGCGCTTACAATGAGCAGTTCTTC	CNVTDFGTSAYNEQFF	NA	TRBJ2-1	TRBD2	TRBV20-1	16
TGTGCAAGCAGCCAAGATGCTAAAACCAACAATGAGCAGTTCTTC	CASSQDAKTNNEQFF	NA	TRBJ2-1	NA	TRBV4-2	15
TGTACCAGCAGTTCGACAGGTATAATTACCGGGGAGCTGTTTTTT	CTSSSTGIITGELFF	NA	TRBJ2-2	NA	TRBV11-2	15
TGTGCCAACAGCCTAGCGGGAGCCAGCCCTGGGACCAACGTCCTGACTTTC	CANSLAGASPGTNVLTF	NA	TRBJ2-6	TRBD2	TRBV6-5	17
TGCAGTGCCAGGGTACCCGGGGGTTCTGGTAATGAGCAGTTCTTC	CSARVPGGSGNEQFF	many	TRBJ2-1	NA	TRBV20-1	15
TGCGCCAGCAACCAATTCGGGACAGGGGCCTACGAGCAGTACTTC	CASNQFGTGAYEQYF	NA	TRBJ2-7	TRBD1	TRBV4-1	15
TGTGCGGGCAGCCTAGCGGGAGCCAGCTATGGGGCCAACGTCCTGACTTTC	CAGSLAGASYGANVLTF	NA	TRBJ2-6	TRBD2	TRBV6-5	17
TGTGCCAGCAGGACAAGCCGAGACACTATATATTTT	CASRTSRDTIYF	once	TRBJ1-3	NA	TRBV6-1	12
TGCGCCAGCAGCCAAGATGTTCCGTGCAGTTCGGGCATTGAAGCTTTCTTT	CASSQDVPCSSGIEAFF	NA	TRBJ1-1	NA	TRBV4-3	17
TGCGCCAGCAGCCCAGGGGCAGGCACCGGGGAGCTGTTTTTT	CASSPGAGTGELFF	NA	TRBJ2-2	NA	TRBV5-1	14
TGCAGTGCTAGACATTTGGGACTAGCGGAAGGGACCCAGTACTTC	CSARHLGLAEGTQYF	NA	TRBJ2-5	TRBD2	TRBV20-1	15
TGCGCCAGCGGGAAAGAGGGGAGAAGTGAAGCTTTCTTT	CASGKEGRSEAFF	NA	TRBJ1-1	NA	TRBV4-1	13
TGTAGTGCCCCCGGACTAGCCTCATGCAATGAGCAGTTCTTC	CSAPGLASCNEQFF	NA	TRBJ2-1	TRBD2	TRBV20-1	14
TGCAGCGTTGTGACAGGGGATGCGAGGCAGCCCCAGCATTTT	CSVVTGDARQPQHF	many	TRBJ1-5	TRBD1	TRBV29-1	14
TGCACCAGCAGCCAACCCGGGACAGGGGAGGACGCCTATGGCTACACCTTC	CTSSQPGTGEDAYGYTF	NA	TRBJ1-2	TRBD1	TRBV4-1	17
TGTGCTAGCAGTTACAAGGGGGGGACTGAAGCTTTCTTT	CASSYKGGTEAFF	NA	TRBJ1-1	NA	TRBV6-2/TRBV6-3	13
TGCATTACTAGTGCGGTCACCTACGAGCAATACTTC	CITSAVTYEQYF	few	TRBJ2-7	NA	TRBV20-1	12
TGCAGTGCTATAGGGCAGGCAGCGTCCTACAATGAGCAGATCTTC	CSAIGQAASYNEQIF	NA	TRBJ2-1	NA	TRBV20-1	15
TGTGCCAGCAGTACAACGAAAGCCCGTGTATTTCAGAACAATTTCTCTGGGGCCAACGTCCTGACTTTC	CASSTTKARVFQNNFSGANVLTF	NA	TRBJ2-6	NA	TRBV6-2/TRBV6-3	23
TGTGCCAGCAGTGAAGGGGGGAAAGGGATCTTT	CASSEGGKGIF	many	TRBJ1-1	NA	TRBV2	11
TGTGCCAGTAGCCAAGAGGGTTTCCAACTCCGAGGGACCGGGGAGCTGTTTTTT	CASSQEGFQLRGTGELFF	NA	TRBJ2-2	NA	TRBV11-3	18
TGCAGTGCTAGTGATGCCGGGATAGGAACCTACGAGCAGTATTTC	CSASDAGIGTYEQYF	NA	TRBJ2-7	NA	TRBV20-1	15
TGTCCCAGCAGTGAGCAAGCGGGATGTACAGATATGCAGTATTTT	CPSSEQAGCTDMQYF	NA	TRBJ2-3	TRBD2	TRBV6-1	15
TGTGCCAGCATCTCCTTCGACAAGGGGAAAGAGACCCAGTACTTC	CASISFDKGKETQYF	NA	TRBJ2-5	NA	TRBV11-1	15
TGTGCCAGCAGTGACGATGGGTTAATAGTGGGGCTCACAGATACGCAGTATTTT	CASSDDGLIVGLTDTQYF	once	TRBJ2-3	NA	TRBV6-2/TRBV6-3	18
TGTAGCAGCAATTTAAGTGGGGGAGCCTATGGCTACACCTTC	CSSNLSGGAYGYTF	NA	TRBJ1-2	NA	TRBV12-3/TRBV12-4	14
TGTGCCAGCAGTGGAAAAGACCGACTAGCGGGAGGCAGAGATACGCAGTATTTT	CASSGKDRLAGGRDTQYF	NA	TRBJ2-3	TRBD2	TRBV28	18
TGTGCCAGCAGCCAAGGGAGTATCAATCAGCCACAGCATTTT	CASSQGSINQPQHF	NA	TRBJ1-5	NA	TRBV4-2	14
TGTGCCAGAAGTTACGGGGGTTCGGGGGACTCTAATTACAATGAGCAGTTCTTT	CARSYGGSGDSNYNEQFF	NA	TRBJ2-1	NA	TRBV6-5	18
TGCAGCGCTAGGGTTCCGGACGCGGAACAAATCGGGGAGCTGTTTTTT	CSARVPDAEQIGELFF	NA	TRBJ2-2	NA	TRBV20-1	16
TGCGCCAGCAGCCAAGATCGGCTAGCGGGGGAGTGGGAGACCCAGTACTTC	CASSQDRLAGEWETQYF	many	TRBJ2-5	TRBD2	TRBV4-1	17
TGTGCCAGCATCGCACAGGGAGACACTGAAGCTTTCTTT	CASIAQGDTEAFF	NA	TRBJ1-1	NA	TRBV11-3	13
TGTGCCAGCAGCTTGGACAGGGGGGTGGCCATCGAGCAGTGCTTC	CASSLDRGVAIEQCF	once	TRBJ2-7	TRBD1	TRBV11-2	15
TGTGCCAGCAGCCCGCGGGGGCTCAGGTCTGAAAAACTGTTTTTT	CASSPRGLRSEKLFF	many	TRBJ1-4	NA	TRBV12-3/TRBV12-4	15
TGCAGCGTTGAAGGACAGGGGCAGTACGAGCATTACTTC	CSVEGQGQYEHYF	NA	TRBJ2-7	TRBD1	TRBV29-1	13
TGCATCGTTCAGACTGCCAGCGGGGAGCTCTTTTTT	CIVQTASGELFF	NA	TRBJ2-2	TRBD2	TRBV29-1	12
TGCAATGCTAGAGCGGGGAAGGAAGAAAAACTGCTTTTT	CNARAGKEEKLLF	NA	TRBJ1-4	NA	TRBV20-1	13
TGTGCCAGCAGCTTAGGACCTAGCTACCAAGAGACTCAGTACTTC	CASSLGPSYQETQYF	NA	TRBJ2-5	NA	TRBV7-8	15
TGCAGTGCTAGAGTTAGTAGGGGACAGGGGGTAGGACCCCGCACAGATACGCAGTGTTTT	CSARVSRGQGVGPRTDTQCF	NA	TRBJ2-3	TRBD1	TRBV20-1	20
TGTGCCGGCAGTATGGACCCCTCCTACAGCTACGAGCAATACTTC	CAGSMDPSYSYEQYF	NA	TRBJ2-7	NA	TRBV28	15
TGCGCCAGCTGCCAAGACCTTCCGGGCAGCTCGGGCACTGAAGCTTTCTTT	CASCQDLPGSSGTEAFF	NA	TRBJ1-1	NA	TRBV4-3	17
TGCAGCGCTGTTCAGCACGAGCGGTACTTC	CSAVQHERYF	NA	TRBJ2-7	NA	TRBV29-1	10
TGCAGTGCTAGAGATGGGGTAGCGTCCACCAACGAGCAGTGCTTC	CSARDGVASTNEQCF	NA	TRBJ2-7	NA	TRBV20-1	15
TGTGTCAGCAGTGCGTCGGGACGGTCCTTGGATGGCTACACCTTC	CVSSASGRSLDGYTF	NA	TRBJ1-2	NA	TRBV28	15